Listed here are 9 T cell receptor beta chains from one sample, sequenced in a study of cytomegalovirus exposure and HLA in healthy donors. Vbeta (60) and Jbeta (13) primers were used in the PCR. Clones were read by immunoSEQ multiplex PCR, and TCRdb kept only the in-frame ones, dropping some. The repertoire holds roughly 77,000 clones, with 9.5% to 13% as singletons. Sequencing used PBMCs. These receptors were obtained from a man aged 60 to 75 in good health and CMV-seropositive.

The chain links TRBV6-6 to TRBJ2-1; a possible D gene is TRBD2 (6 bases). The CDR3 loop spans 13 amino acids. Trimming removed 5 bases at V and 12 bases at J, with 17 bases between. The V gene's germline CDR1 is MNHNY and CDR2 SVGAGI (reference sequence). CDR3 in DNA: TGTGCCAGCAGTAGGGGACTTGCCGATGGGCAGTTCTTC. Protein product: CASSRGLADGQFF.

The chain is built from TRBV29-1 and TRBJ1-2, with D hard to call. The CDR3 covers 11 residues. Trimming pared 7 bases from V and 8 bases from J, leaving 14 bases between. Germline V lookup: CDR1 SQVTM, CDR2 ANQGSEA. The CDR3 region has the DNA TGCAGCGCTCGATCCACGAGGGGCTACACCTTC. Its translation is CSARSTRGYTF.

CDR3: CASSRAGARGGTEAFF. The CDR3 DNA is TGTGCCAGTAGTAGAGCAGGGGCCCGGGGGGGGACTGAAGCTTTCTTT. This chain uses TRBV19 with TRBJ1-1; D is perhaps TRBD1 (6 bases). In germline, CDR1 is LNHDA, CDR2 SQIVND (reference sequence). This CDR3 spans 16 amino acids. V was pared by 4 bases and J by 5 bases, with 20 bases between.

This clone has just a few counts. The rearrangement joins TRBV5-1 to TRBJ2-3, with D tentatively TRBD2 (6 bases). This CDR3 is 16 amino acids long. The germline gives CDR1 SGHRS, CDR2 YFSETQ. V was trimmed by 4 bases and J by 0 bases, leaving 15 bases between them. The CDR3 reads CASSRFGGRSTDTQYF. The CDR3 DNA is TGCGCCAGCAGCCGGTTTGGAGGGAGGAGCACAGATACGCAGTATTTT. Full variable domain (missing parts from reference TRBV5-1 and TRBJ2-3): KAGVTQTPRYLIKTRGQQVTLSCSPISGHRSVSWYQQTPGQGLQFLFEYFSETQRNKGNFPGRFSGRQFSNSRSEMNVSTLELGDSALYLCASSRFGGRSTDTQYFGPGTRLTVL.

This clone was detected a few times. This chain joins TRBV12-2 and TRBJ2-7; no DNA check was done on the table's D call, TRBD2. TRBV12-2 is a listed pseudogene. This CDR3 has 14 amino acids. The CDR3 loop is CASRRRGNWYEQYF. Here the CDR3 DNA reads TGTGCAAGTCGCAGGAGGGGAAACTGGTACGAGCAGTACTTC.

This clone showed up just a few times. This rearrangement joins TRBV6-5 to TRBJ2-3; D remains unclear. V was cut by 8 bases and J by 2 bases, with 8 bases left in between. The CDR3 loop spans 12 amino acids. Germline lookup yields CDR1 MNHEY and CDR2 SVGAGI. The CDR3 nucleotides are TGTGCCAGCTCTGAGAACACAGATACGCAGTATTTT. It is translated as CASSENTDTQYF.

V usage is TRBV6-1 and J usage is TRBJ2-7, with a tentative D call TRBD1 (6 bases). Trimming took 0 bases from V and 3 from J, leaving 9 bases between them. CDR3 length: 14 amino acids. Germline-derived CDR1 and CDR2 are MNHNS and SASEGT. The CDR3 loop is CASSEAGAFYEQYV. CDR3 bases: TGTGCCAGCAGTGAAGCGGGGGCTTTCTACGAGCAGTACGTC.

This clone showed up just a few times. This rearrangement joins TRBV5-5 to TRBJ1-2; D remains ambiguous. V was shortened by 0 bases and J by 5 bases, with 11 bases between the two germline ends. CDR3 length: 14 amino acids. The V gene's germline CDR1 is SGHKS and CDR2 YYEKEE (reference sequence). The CDR3 region is CASSLDGEYYGYTF. The CDR3 bases are TGTGCCAGCAGCTTGGATGGGGAGTATTATGGCTACACCTTC.

This clone has only one observation. The gene calls are TRBV25-1 and TRBJ1-4; D ambiguous. The CDR3 has 15 amino acids. The V end was cut by 5 bases, the J end by 7 bases, with 17 bases between. Germline V gene data show CDR1 as MGHDK and CDR2 as SYGVNS. The CDR3 loop reads CASSPRVDLLEKLFF. The DNA for the CDR3 is TGTGCCAGCAGTCCCCGGGTAGATCTACTTGAAAAACTGTTTTTT.